What follows is one TCR beta chain and its context. Germline assignment: CDR1 MNHNS and CDR2 SASEGT. V shed 5 bases, J shed 13 bases, and the junction held 11 bases outside the gene matches. The CDR3 totals 14 residues. Method: immunoSEQ multiplex PCR; TCRdb's copy keeps in-frame clones and lacks some. The data contain about 50,000 clones, around 94% of them singletons. The data were taken from a study of T cell changes during pregnancy in multiple sclerosis. The clonotype originates from a female donor with multiple sclerosis, enrolled in a pregnancy study. V usage is TRBV6-1 and J usage is TRBJ1-4, with TRBD1 matching over 9 bases. The specimen comprised CD4+ T cells from peripheral blood mononuclear cells, sampled in the third trimester of pregnancy. CDR3 DNA sequence: TGTGCCAGCAGTTCCGGGACAGGGCTTTATAGACTGTTTTTT. Protein: CASSSGTGLYRLFF.